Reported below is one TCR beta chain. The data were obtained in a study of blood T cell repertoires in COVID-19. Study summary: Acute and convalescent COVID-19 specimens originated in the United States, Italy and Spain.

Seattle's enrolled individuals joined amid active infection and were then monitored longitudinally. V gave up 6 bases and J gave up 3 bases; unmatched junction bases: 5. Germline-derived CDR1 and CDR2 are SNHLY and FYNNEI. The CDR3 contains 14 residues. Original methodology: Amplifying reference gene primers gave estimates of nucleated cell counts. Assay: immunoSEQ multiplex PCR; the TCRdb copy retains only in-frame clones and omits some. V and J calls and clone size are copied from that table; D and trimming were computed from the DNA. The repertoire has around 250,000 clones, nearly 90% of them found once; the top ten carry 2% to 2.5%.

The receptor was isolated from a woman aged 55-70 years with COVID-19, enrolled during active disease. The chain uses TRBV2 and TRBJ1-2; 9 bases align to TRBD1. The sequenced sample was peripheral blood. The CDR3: CASSHRDRDYGYTF. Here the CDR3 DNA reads TGTGCCAGCAGCCATCGGGACAGGGACTATGGCTACACCTTC.